The 27 T cell receptor beta chains given below trace back to one sample, sequenced in a study of blood T cell repertoires in COVID-19. TCRdb's copy holds only in-frame clones and misses some; the assay was immunoSEQ multiplex PCR. The sample has 350,000 to 450,000 clones, 75% to 90% seen once. Sequencing input: peripheral blood. All receptors derive from a woman aged 55-70 years with COVID-19, enrolled during active disease.

This clone was seen just once. The chain uses TRBV28 and TRBJ1-1; perhaps TRBD1 as D (6 bases). This CDR3 spans 17 amino acids. Germline V gene data show CDR1 as MDHEN and CDR2 as SYDVKM. The germline V and J ends were trimmed by 5 bases and 6 bases, with 25 bases remaining between them. The CDR3 sequence: CASSSLMVGQGKPEAFF. The CDR3 DNA reads as TGTGCCAGCAGTAGTCTCATGGTGGGGCAGGGGAAACCTGAAGCTTTCTTT.

The V call is TRBV19, the J call TRBJ1-1; possibly TRBD1 for D (6 bases). V was pared by 4 bases and J by 4 bases, with 22 bases between. CDR3 length: 17 amino acids. In germline, CDR1 is LNHDA, CDR2 SQIVND (reference sequence). The CDR3 is CASSTIWGPPLFTEAFF. The CDR3 nucleotides are TGTGCCAGTAGTACCATTTGGGGGCCGCCCTTGTTCACTGAAGCTTTCTTT. Drawing the rest from reference TRBV19 and TRBJ1-1, the complete variable domain is DGGITQSPKYLFRKEGQNVTLSCEQNLNHDAMYWYRQDPGQGLRLIYYSQIVNDFQKGDIAEGYSVSREKKESFPLTVTSAQKNPTAFYLCASSTIWGPPLFTEAFFGQGTRLTVV.

This chain connects TRBV5-6 to TRBJ2-7, with 9 positions matching TRBD1. Germline V gene sequence: CDR1 SGHDT, CDR2 YYEEEE. Trimming removed 5 bases from V and 6 bases from J; junction bases left unmatched: 6. The CDR3 is 13 amino acids. The CDR3 nucleotides are TGTGCCAGCAGTTGGGACAGGGCCGGCGAGCAGTACTTC. Amino acid sequence: CASSWDRAGEQYF.

The V call is TRBV29-1, the J call TRBJ2-2; no clear D. CDR1 is SQVTM and CDR2 is ANQGSEA in the germline V gene. V was shortened by 3 bases and J by 0 bases, with 11 bases between the two germline ends. The CDR3 runs to 15 residues. CDR3 sequence: CSVEKTNSNTGELFF. The CDR3 DNA reads as TGCAGCGTTGAGAAGACAAACTCGAACACCGGGGAGCTGTTTTTT.

This clone was counted a few times. The chain employs TRBV5-1 and TRBJ2-3, with 9 bases lining up with TRBD2. The trim removed 7 bases at V and 1 base at J, leaving 13 bases unmatched. CDR3 length equals 17 residues. Germline lookup yields CDR1 SGHRS and CDR2 YFSETQ. The CDR3: CASSREKRGAGTDTQYF. The CDR3 nucleotides read TGCGCCAGCTCTAGGGAAAAGCGGGGGGCAGGCACAGATACGCAGTATTTT. Combining the CDR3 with reference TRBV5-1 and TRBJ2-3 gives the whole variable domain KAGVTQTPRYLIKTRGQQVTLSCSPISGHRSVSWYQQTPGQGLQFLFEYFSETQRNKGNFPGRFSGRQFSNSRSEMNVSTLELGDSALYLCASSREKRGAGTDTQYFGPGTRLTVL.

V gene TRBV7-7 combines with J gene TRBJ1-5; the match to TRBD1 covers 9 bases. The V gene end was trimmed by 9 bases and the J gene end by 0 bases; junction bases not matched to a gene: 18. Germline V gives CDR1 SSHAT, CDR2 FNYEAQ (reference sequence). This CDR3 has 19 amino acids. Here the CDR3 reads CASGGPRDRVGPSNQPQHF. The DNA for the CDR3 is TGTGCCAGTGGGGGCCCTCGGGACAGGGTAGGCCCTAGCAATCAGCCCCAGCATTTT.

At least ten counts were recorded for this clone. V and J are TRBV3-1 (or the pseudogene TRBV3-2) and TRBJ2-3; 10 nucleotides line up with TRBD2. Germline CDR1 reads LGHDT; CDR2 reads YNNKEL (reference sequence). Germline trimming cut 1 base from V and 5 bases from J; bases unmatched to any gene: 9. CDR3 length: 17 amino acids. CDR3 sequence reads: CASSQGRASGGEDTQYF. The CDR3 nucleotides read TGTGCCAGCAGCCAAGGTAGGGCTAGCGGGGGTGAAGATACGCAGTATTTT.

This clone appeared a single time. This chain links TRBV7-2 with TRBJ1-2; D may be TRBD1 (6 bases). The length of the CDR3 is 14 residues. V was trimmed by 4 bases and J by 4 bases, leaving 13 bases between them. Germline loops: CDR1 SGHTA, CDR2 FQGNSA. DNA for the CDR3: TGTGCCAGCAGCTCCGGAACAGGGCTCTATGGCTACACCTTC. This sequence encodes CASSSGTGLYGYTF.

The V call is TRBV12-3 or TRBV12-4, the J call TRBJ2-7; D not certain. CDR3 size: 12 residues. V shed 4 bases and J shed 6 bases, with 10 bases lying between them. In nucleotides, the CDR3 is TGTGCCAGCAGTTCACAAAACAGCGAGCAGTACTTC. Translated: CASSSQNSEQYF.

This chain uses TRBV18 with TRBJ2-7, with D possibly being TRBD2 (6 bases). The CDR3 extends over 15 amino acids. Per the germline V gene, CDR1 is KGHSH and CDR2 is LQKENI. Trimming took 6 bases from V and 0 from J, leaving 15 bases between them. CDR3 protein: CASSQGGLSSYEQYF. In DNA, the CDR3 is TGTGCCAGCTCTCAAGGAGGGTTAAGCTCCTACGAGCAGTACTTC. Combining the CDR3 with reference TRBV18 and TRBJ2-7 gives the whole variable domain NAGVMQNPRHLVRRRGQEARLRCSPMKGHSHVYWYRQLPEEGLKFMVYLQKENIIDESGMPKERFSAEFPKEGPSILRIQQVVRGDSAAYFCASSQGGLSSYEQYFGPGTRLTVT.

The chain links TRBV29-1 to TRBJ1-1; D perhaps matches TRBD1 (5 bases). Germline V lookup: CDR1 SQVTM, CDR2 ANQGSEA. V was trimmed by 7 bases and J by 4 bases, leaving 19 bases between them. The CDR3 loop spans 14 amino acids. CDR3: CSATRTGESTEAFF. The CDR3 DNA reads TGCAGCGCCACCCGTACGGGGGAATCCACTGAAGCTTTCTTT. The full variable domain, with the rest looked up from reference TRBV29-1 and TRBJ1-1, is SAVISQKPSRDICQRGTSLTIQCQVDSQVTMMFWYRQQPGQSLTLIATANQGSEATYESGFVIDKFPISRPNLTFSTLTVSNMSPEDSSIYLCSATRTGESTEAFFGQGTRLTVV.

The V call is TRBV18, the J call TRBJ1-2, with 7 bases that match TRBD1. Germline V gene lookup returns CDR1 KGHSH and CDR2 LQKENI. The CDR3 is 13 residues long. Trimming removed 4 bases from V and 8 bases from J; junction bases left unmatched: 7. The CDR3 DNA sequence: TGTGCCAGCTCACGGATAACAGGGGTCGGCTACACCTTC. This sequence encodes CASSRITGVGYTF.

The chain carries TRBV12-3 or TRBV12-4 and TRBJ2-3; D uncertain. CDR3 length: 12 residues. V was shortened by 2 bases and J by 7 bases, with 7 bases between the two germline ends. As DNA, the CDR3 is TGTGCCAGCAGTTTATCGTCTTATACGCAGTATTTT. It yields the protein CASSLSSYTQYF.

J is TRBJ1-5 and V is TRBV15; 8 bases map to TRBD1. Trimming at V came to 3 bases and at J to 7 bases, leaving 11 bases not matched to a gene. Per germline, CDR1 LNHNV and CDR2 YYDKDF (reference sequence). CDR3 length: 16 amino acids. In DNA, the CDR3 is TGTGCCACCAGCAGGGACTCCGGGACAGGAAGGCAGCCCCAGCATTTT. It is translated as CATSRDSGTGRQPQHF.

This clone was detected only once. CDR3 bases: TGTGCCAGCAGCTTGGGCGGGATGCCCTACGAGCAGTACTTC. Translation gives CASSLGGMPYEQYF. V and J are TRBV5-8 and TRBJ2-7; D is possibly TRBD2 (6 bases). The germline V gene has CDR1 SGHTS and CDR2 YDEGEE. V was trimmed by 0 bases and J by 2 bases, leaving 9 bases between them. The CDR3 is 14 amino acids.

This clone was seen only a few times. This chain joins TRBV7-9 and TRBJ1-5; TRBD1 is a possible D gene (5 bases). Trimming took 1 base from V and 5 from J, leaving 9 bases between them. There are 14 residues in the CDR3. CDR1 SEHNR and CDR2 FQNEAQ come from the germline V gene (reference sequence). The CDR3 loop reads CASSLGGSDQPQHF. Here the CDR3 DNA reads TGTGCCAGCAGCTTAGGGGGCAGCGATCAGCCCCAGCATTTT.

The chain employs TRBV4-2 and TRBJ2-5; D is possibly TRBD2 (6 bases). The CDR3 runs to 14 residues. Trimming left V 1 base short and J 5 bases short, with 11 bases between. The germline V gene encodes CDR1 LGHNA and CDR2 YNFKEQ. The chain's CDR3 is CASSQGGAGETQYF. In DNA, the CDR3 is TGTGCCAGCAGCCAAGGCGGGGCGGGTGAGACCCAGTACTTC.

The rearrangement uses TRBV2 and TRBJ1-1; D might be TRBD1 (6 bases). Germline V lookup: CDR1 SNHLY, CDR2 FYNNEI. The length of the CDR3 is 14 residues. Between the trimmed V and J ends, which lost 7 bases and 0 bases, there was a span of 12 bases. CDR3 in DNA: TGTGCCAGCAATCAGGACAGTGTGAACACTGAAGCTTTCTTT. It codes for CASNQDSVNTEAFF. The variable domain in full, completed from reference TRBV2 and TRBJ1-1, reads EPEVTQTPSHQVTQMGQEVILRCVPISNHLYFYWYRQILGQKVEFLVSFYNNEISEKSEIFDDQFSVERPDGSNFTLKIRSTKLEDSAMYFCASNQDSVNTEAFFGQGTRLTVV.

The chain is built from TRBV18 and TRBJ2-5; 9 positions match TRBD2. J lost 3 bases, V lost 3 bases, and 8 bases had no gene match. CDR1 is KGHSH and CDR2 is LQKENI in the germline V gene. The CDR3 loop spans 16 amino acids. The CDR3 region is CASSPVGGGAEETQYF. CDR3 nucleotides: TGTGCCAGCTCACCGGTTGGCGGGGGGGCCGAAGAGACCCAGTACTTC.

V usage is TRBV6-5 and J usage is TRBJ1-4, with D possibly being TRBD1 (5 bases). CDR1 and CDR2 from the germline V gene are MNHEY and SVGAGI. V lost 6 bases, J lost 8 bases, and 16 bases lay in between. The CDR3 loop spans 14 amino acids. The CDR3 spells CASRPPGDWEKLFF. CDR3 in DNA: TGTGCCAGCAGGCCGCCCGGGGACTGGGAAAAACTGTTTTTT.

The chain carries TRBV2 and TRBJ2-3; TRBD2 aligns across 9 bases. Germline assignment: CDR1 SNHLY and CDR2 FYNNEI. Unmatched junction bases numbered 7, after V lost 3 bases and J lost 3 bases. The CDR3 loop spans 16 amino acids. CDR3 residues: CASSETRGGETDTQYF. CDR3 DNA: TGTGCCAGCAGTGAGACGCGGGGGGGCGAAACAGATACGCAGTATTTT.

The chain joins TRBV19 to TRBJ2-5, with D perhaps matching TRBD2 (6 bases). This CDR3 is 15 amino acids long. Germline loops: CDR1 LNHDA, CDR2 SQIVND (reference sequence). The V end lost 6 bases, the J end lost 5 bases, and 19 bases lay between the germline ends. The CDR3 protein is CASSPLAGRRETQYF. The CDR3 DNA sequence: TGTGCCAGTAGCCCCTTAGCAGGGAGGCGGGAGACCCAGTACTTC.

The chain uses TRBV3-1 (or the pseudogene TRBV3-2) and TRBJ2-1; 11 bases fit TRBD2. The ends lost 3 bases at V and 0 bases at J; junction bases unmatched: 4. Germline CDR1 LGHDT, CDR2 YNNKEL (reference sequence). This CDR3 contains 17 residues. The CDR3 here is CASSHEGLAVSYNEQFF. The CDR3 coding sequence is TGTGCCAGCAGCCATGAGGGACTAGCGGTCTCCTACAATGAGCAGTTCTTC.

The CDR3 region has the DNA TGTGCCAGTAGTAGTGAGGGGAGGGCCGCTGGCTACACCTTC. Translation: CASSSEGRAAGYTF. The V gene is TRBV19, the J gene TRBJ1-2; D perhaps matches TRBD1 (5 bases). CDR1 is LNHDA, CDR2 SQIVND, per germline (reference sequence). This CDR3 contains 14 residues. Deletions cut 4 bases from V and 7 bases from J, with 16 bases between.

The chain recombines TRBV7-2 with TRBJ2-5; TRBD2 agrees at 7 bases. Germline assignment: CDR1 SGHTA and CDR2 FQGNSA. V dropped 5 bases and J dropped 5; count of bases not matched to a gene: 11. CDR3 length equals 15 residues. This CDR3 reads CASSTASSGVETQYF. CDR3 sequence (DNA): TGTGCCAGCAGCACCGCGTCGAGCGGGGTTGAGACCCAGTACTTC.

The V gene is TRBV5-1, the J gene TRBJ1-1; TRBD1 might be the D (5 bases). The germline V gene has CDR1 SGHRS and CDR2 YFSETQ. The CDR3 spans 15 residues. V gave up 1 base and J gave up 0 bases, with 10 bases separating them. CDR3 sequence reads: CASSLFGAMNTEAFF. The CDR3 coding sequence is TGCGCCAGCAGCTTGTTTGGGGCGATGAACACTGAAGCTTTCTTT.

The chain combines TRBV7-9 with TRBJ2-5, with 8 nucleotides matching TRBD1. CDR3 length: 18 amino acids. The germline gives CDR1 SEHNR, CDR2 FQNEAQ (reference sequence). The V gene end was trimmed by 4 bases and the J gene end by 2 bases; junction bases not matched to a gene: 15. The CDR3: CASSSLGTGINQQETQYF. The CDR3 DNA follows: TGTGCCAGCAGCTCCTTGGGGACAGGCATTAACCAACAAGAGACCCAGTACTTC.